A single sample gave rise to the 20 T cell receptor beta chains below, sequenced in a study of blood T cell repertoires in COVID-19. Here immunoSEQ multiplex PCR was the method, and the copy in TCRdb shows in-frame clones only, minus some. The sample lists some 270,000 clones, 89% occurring once. Sequencing was carried out using PBMCs or T cells enriched from blood (not recorded which). Source of these receptors: a woman between 40 and 55 years old who had recovered from COVID-19.

The rearrangement uses TRBV7-9 and TRBJ1-2, with 9 positions matching TRBD1. After removal of 5 bases from V and 4 bases from J, the junction contained 5 bases not matched to a gene. The CDR3 loop spans 14 amino acids. Germline V gives CDR1 SEHNR, CDR2 FQNEAQ (reference sequence). CDR3 in amino acids: CASSRDRVGYGYTF. CDR3 bases: TGTGCCAGCAGCAGGGACAGGGTCGGCTATGGCTACACCTTC.

This chain uses TRBV13 with TRBJ2-3; 13 positions agree with TRBD2. The germline CDR1 and CDR2 sequences are PRHDT and FYEKMQ (reference sequence). CDR3 length: 17 amino acids. Trimming removed 5 bases from V and 3 bases from J; junction bases left unmatched: 8. The CDR3 sequence: CASSPRLAGGVTDTQYF. The CDR3 bases are TGTGCCAGCAGCCCGAGACTAGCGGGAGGTGTAACAGATACGCAGTATTTT.

The chain joins TRBV7-9 to TRBJ2-5; no clear D gene. Germline CDR1 SEHNR, CDR2 FQNEAQ (reference sequence). The CDR3 runs to 14 residues. V was cut by 1 base and J by 2 bases, with 8 bases left in between. CDR3 sequence reads: CASSLGTTQETQYF. The DNA for the CDR3 is TGTGCCAGCAGCTTAGGAACCACACAAGAGACCCAGTACTTC.

The V gene is TRBV25-1, the J gene TRBJ2-2; D is uncertain. With 2 bases removed from V and 2 bases from J, the gap between germline ends came to 3 bases. CDR1 and CDR2 (germline): MGHDK, SYGVNS. The CDR3 consists of 13 residues. The CDR3 spells CASSEPNTGELFF. For the CDR3, the DNA is TGTGCCAGCAGTGAACCTAACACCGGGGAGCTGTTTTTT.

This chain joins TRBV29-1 and TRBJ2-1, with a tentative D call TRBD2 (6 bases). Germline-derived CDR1 and CDR2 are SQVTM and ANQGSEA. Trimming cost V 8 bases and J 7 bases, with 18 bases left between them. The CDR3 has 13 amino acids. CDR3 sequence (DNA): TGCAGCTCTGGAGGGCTTTGGAGTAATGAGCAGTTCTTC. It translates to CSSGGLWSNEQFF.

The CDR3 region is CATQNRGGTEAFF. CDR3 sequence (DNA): TGTGCCACCCAGAACAGGGGGGGGACTGAAGCTTTCTTT. The rearrangement joins TRBV2 to TRBJ1-1; TRBD1 agrees at 8 bases. The CDR3 covers 13 residues. The V gene's germline CDR1 is SNHLY and CDR2 FYNNEI. The ends lost 10 bases at V and 5 bases at J; junction bases unmatched: 9. The full variable domain, its missing parts supplied by reference TRBV2 and TRBJ1-1, is EPEVTQTPSHQVTQMGQEVILRCVPISNHLYFYWYRQILGQKVEFLVSFYNNEISEKSEIFDDQFSVERPDGSNFTLKIRSTKLEDSAMYFCATQNRGGTEAFFGQGTRLTVV.

This rearrangement joins TRBV14 to TRBJ1-2; D uncertain. V lost 7 bases and J 0 bases, leaving 9 bases between the germline ends. The CDR3 runs to 13 residues. Per germline, CDR1 SGHDN and CDR2 FVKESK. In nucleotides, the CDR3 is TGTGCCAGCACCAACACCGCTAACTATGGCTACACCTTC. Translating it yields CASTNTANYGYTF.

The chain carries TRBV5-4 and TRBJ1-1; D unclear. Trimming stripped 4 bases from V and 0 bases from J, with 7 bases between. CDR3 size: 13 residues. Germline values: CDR1 SGHNT, CDR2 YYREEE (reference sequence). This chain's CDR3 is CASSRRVNTEAFF. The DNA of the CDR3 is TGTGCCAGCAGCCGGCGGGTGAACACTGAAGCTTTCTTT.

V and J are TRBV6-5 and TRBJ1-1; TRBD1 matches 10 bases. CDR3 length: 15 residues. V was pared by 0 bases and J by 6 bases, with 4 bases of the junction left unmatched. CDR1 and CDR2 from the germline V gene are MNHEY and SVGAGI. This CDR3 reads CASSYSLTGGSEAFF. The CDR3 coding sequence is TGTGCCAGCAGTTACTCATTGACAGGGGGCTCTGAAGCTTTCTTT.

The V gene is TRBV2, the J gene TRBJ1-5, with TRBD1 as a possible D gene (6 bases). V was pared by 0 bases and J by 0 bases, with 15 bases between. Germline-derived CDR1 and CDR2 are SNHLY and FYNNEI. The CDR3 contains 18 residues. As DNA, the CDR3 is TGTGCCAGCAGTGAAGCCCTGGACAGCAATTATAGCAATCAGCCCCAGCATTTT. It codes for CASSEALDSNYSNQPQHF.

This clone was observed a single time. This sample also contains other DNA sequences that code for the same CDR3. The rearrangement uses TRBV5-1 and TRBJ1-6; D gene uncertain. The CDR3 contains 14 residues. V was pared by 0 bases and J by 5 bases, with 6 bases between. Germline values: CDR1 SGHRS, CDR2 YFSETQ. The CDR3 region is CASSLGRDNSPLHF. The CDR3 DNA is TGCGCCAGCAGCTTGGGGAGAGATAATTCACCCCTCCACTTT.

For the CDR3, the DNA is TGTGCCAGCAGCTCCCCATGGGGACAGGGGGGTATCTACTATGGCTACACCTTC. Protein: CASSSPWGQGGIYYGYTF. The chain has TRBV7-8 and TRBJ1-2, with 11 positions matching TRBD1. Trimming removed 4 bases from V and 3 bases from J; junction bases left unmatched: 13. CDR3 size: 18 residues. Germline V gene lookup returns CDR1 SGHVS and CDR2 FQNEAQ.

The J gene is TRBJ2-2, the V gene TRBV5-6; D possibly corresponds to TRBD2 (5 bases). Per the germline V gene, CDR1 is SGHDT and CDR2 is YYEEEE. CDR3 length equals 16 residues. V was clipped by 4 bases and J by 4 bases, with 17 bases between them. CDR3 DNA sequence: TGTGCCAGCAGCCGGAGCTTGCGGGTGGTCACCGGGGAGCTGTTTTTT. Encoded protein: CASSRSLRVVTGELFF.

The gene calls are TRBV5-4 and TRBJ1-6; the D is unclear. The CDR3 is made up of 17 amino acids. Trimming took off 4 bases at V and 0 bases at J, with 14 bases between the two ends. In germline, CDR1 is SGHNT, CDR2 YYREEE (reference sequence). This chain's CDR3 is CASSPDVASSYNSPLHF. The CDR3 DNA sequence: TGTGCCAGCAGCCCAGATGTGGCCAGCTCCTATAATTCACCCCTCCACTTT. Drawing the rest from reference TRBV5-4 and TRBJ1-6, the complete variable domain is ETGVTQSPTHLIKTRGQQVTLRCSSQSGHNTVSWYQQALGQGPQFIFQYYREEENGRGNFPPRFSGLQFPNYSSELNVNALELDDSALYLCASSPDVASSYNSPLHFGNGTRLTVT.

In DNA, the CDR3 is TGTGCCAGCAAGGACTTTAATCAGCCCCAGCATTTT. It yields the protein CASKDFNQPQHF. The gene calls are TRBV6-5 and TRBJ1-5, with D unclear. The CDR3 covers 12 residues. The V end lost 7 bases, the J end lost 4 bases, and 8 bases lay between the germline ends. Germline V CDR1 and CDR2: MNHEY, SVGAGI.

V is TRBV4-1 and J is TRBJ2-1; a weak D match, TRBD1 (5 bases). The germline CDR1 and CDR2 sequences are MGHRA and YSYEKL. Trimming stripped 1 base from V and 4 bases from J, with 14 bases between. The CDR3 has 16 amino acids. CDR3 sequence: CASSQGSHRTYNEQFF. CDR3 nucleotides: TGCGCCAGCAGCCAAGGATCGCACAGGACATACAATGAGCAGTTCTTC.

This clone was observed a few times. This rearrangement joins TRBV11-2 to TRBJ1-5; no clear D. Germline V gives CDR1 SGHAT, CDR2 FQNNGV. The ends were cut back, 0 bases at V and 0 bases at J, with 9 bases in the middle. CDR3 length: 16 residues. The CDR3 loop reads CASSLDYSYSNQPQHF. As DNA, the CDR3 is TGTGCCAGCAGCTTAGATTACAGCTATAGCAATCAGCCCCAGCATTTT.

The chain links TRBV3-1 (or the pseudogene TRBV3-2) to TRBJ1-1; tentatively, D is TRBD1 (5 bases). V lost 4 bases and J lost 3, with 15 bases in between. The germline V gene encodes CDR1 LGHDT and CDR2 YNNKEL (reference sequence). The CDR3 runs to 15 residues. CDR3 residues: CASSRVGLRDTEAFF. DNA for the CDR3: TGTGCCAGCAGCCGTGTTGGCCTCAGGGACACTGAAGCTTTCTTT.

This CDR3 reads CASSFGGSPTLRNIQYF. The DNA of the CDR3 is TGTGCCAGCAGCTTCGGGGGATCACCGACCCTACGAAACATTCAGTACTTC. This chain connects TRBV7-9 to TRBJ2-4; the D gene is possibly TRBD2 (6 bases). CDR3 length: 17 amino acids. Trimming took 3 bases from V and 6 from J, leaving 21 bases between them. CDR1 is SEHNR and CDR2 is FQNEAQ in the germline V gene (reference sequence).

The rearrangement links TRBV7-2 to TRBJ2-7, with 7 bases identical to TRBD2. The CDR3 has 16 amino acids. V was clipped by 5 bases and J by 7 bases; unmatched bases: 17. CDR1 is SGHTA and CDR2 is FQGNSA in the germline V gene. CDR3 amino acids: CASSPAGLAVPGEQYF. In nucleotides, the CDR3 is TGTGCCAGCAGCCCCGCGGGGCTAGCGGTTCCGGGAGAGCAGTACTTC.